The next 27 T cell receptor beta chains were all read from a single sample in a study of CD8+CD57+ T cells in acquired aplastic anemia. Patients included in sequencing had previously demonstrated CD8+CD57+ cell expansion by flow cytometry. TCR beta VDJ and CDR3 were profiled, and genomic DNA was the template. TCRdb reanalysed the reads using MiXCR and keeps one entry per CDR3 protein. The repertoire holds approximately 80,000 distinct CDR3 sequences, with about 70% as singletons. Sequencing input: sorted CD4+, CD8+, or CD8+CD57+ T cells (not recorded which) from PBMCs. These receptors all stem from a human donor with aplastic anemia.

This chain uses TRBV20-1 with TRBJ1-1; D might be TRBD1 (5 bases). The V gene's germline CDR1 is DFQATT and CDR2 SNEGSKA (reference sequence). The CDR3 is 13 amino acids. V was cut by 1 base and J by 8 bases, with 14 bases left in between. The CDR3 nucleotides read TGCAGTGCTAGAGGTCACAGGCTTATGGAAGCTTTCTTT. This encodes CSARGHRLMEAFF.

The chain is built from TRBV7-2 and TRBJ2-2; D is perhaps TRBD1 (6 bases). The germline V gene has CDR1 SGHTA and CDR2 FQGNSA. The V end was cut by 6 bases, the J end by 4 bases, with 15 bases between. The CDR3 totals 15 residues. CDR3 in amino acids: CASRLAGEVTGELFF. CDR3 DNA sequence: TGTGCCAGCAGGTTGGCAGGGGAAGTCACCGGGGAGCTGTTTTTT. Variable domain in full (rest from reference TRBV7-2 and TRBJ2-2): GAGVSQSPSNKVTEKGKDVELRCDPISGHTALYWYRQSLGQGLEFLIYFQGNSAPDKSGLPSDRFSAERTGGSVSTLTIQRTQQEDSAVYLCASRLAGEVTGELFFGEGSRLTVL.

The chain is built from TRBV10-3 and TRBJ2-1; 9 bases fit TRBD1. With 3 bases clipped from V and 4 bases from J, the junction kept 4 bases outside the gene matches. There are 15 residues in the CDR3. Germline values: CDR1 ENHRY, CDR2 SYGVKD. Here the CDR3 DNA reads TGTGCCATCAGTGACCGGGACAGGGAGTACAATGAGCAGTTCTTC. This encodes CAISDRDREYNEQFF.

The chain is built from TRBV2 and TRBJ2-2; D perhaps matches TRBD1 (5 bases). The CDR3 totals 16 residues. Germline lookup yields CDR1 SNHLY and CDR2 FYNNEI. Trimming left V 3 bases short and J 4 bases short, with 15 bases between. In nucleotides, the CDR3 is TGTGCCAGCAGTGATCAGGACACATACTTCACCGGGGAGCTGTTTTTT. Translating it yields CASSDQDTYFTGELFF.

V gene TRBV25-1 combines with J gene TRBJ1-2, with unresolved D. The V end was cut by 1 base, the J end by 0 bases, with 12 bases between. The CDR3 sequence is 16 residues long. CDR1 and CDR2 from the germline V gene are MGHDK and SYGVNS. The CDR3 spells CASSELGSLANYGYTF. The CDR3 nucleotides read TGTGCCAGCAGTGAATTGGGATCCCTAGCTAACTATGGCTACACCTTC.

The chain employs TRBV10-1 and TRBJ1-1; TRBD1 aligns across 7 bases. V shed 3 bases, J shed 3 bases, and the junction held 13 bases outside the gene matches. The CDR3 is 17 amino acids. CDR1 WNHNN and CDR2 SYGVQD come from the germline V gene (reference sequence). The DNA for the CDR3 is TGCGCCAGCAGTGACCGAGGGGGCAATTTCTTCTACACTGAAGCTTTCTTT. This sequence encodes CASSDRGGNFFYTEAFF.

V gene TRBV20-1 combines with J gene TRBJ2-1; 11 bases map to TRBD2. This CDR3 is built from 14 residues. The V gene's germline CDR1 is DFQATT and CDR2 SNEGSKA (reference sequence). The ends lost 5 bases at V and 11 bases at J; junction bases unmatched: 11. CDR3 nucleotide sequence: TGCAGTGCTCAGGGACTAGCGGACCAAATGAAGCAGTTCTTC. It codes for CSAQGLADQMKQFF.

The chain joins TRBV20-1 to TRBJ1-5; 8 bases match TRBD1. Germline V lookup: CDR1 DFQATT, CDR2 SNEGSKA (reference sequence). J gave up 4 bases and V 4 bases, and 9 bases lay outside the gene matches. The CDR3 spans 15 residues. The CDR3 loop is CSATSTGDGNQPQHF. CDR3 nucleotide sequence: TGCAGTGCTACCTCGACAGGGGATGGGAATCAGCCCCAGCATTTT.

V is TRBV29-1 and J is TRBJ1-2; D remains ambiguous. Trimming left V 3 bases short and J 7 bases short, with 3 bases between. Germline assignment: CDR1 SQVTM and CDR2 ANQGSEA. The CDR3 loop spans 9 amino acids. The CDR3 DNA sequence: TGCAGCGTTGATGGTGGCTACACCTTC. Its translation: CSVDGGYTF.

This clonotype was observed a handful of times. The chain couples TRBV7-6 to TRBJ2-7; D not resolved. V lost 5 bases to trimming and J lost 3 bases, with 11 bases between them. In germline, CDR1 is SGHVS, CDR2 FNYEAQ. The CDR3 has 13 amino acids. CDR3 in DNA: TGTGCCAGCAGCCCCGGGCCCAACTACGAGCAGTACTTC. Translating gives CASSPGPNYEQYF.

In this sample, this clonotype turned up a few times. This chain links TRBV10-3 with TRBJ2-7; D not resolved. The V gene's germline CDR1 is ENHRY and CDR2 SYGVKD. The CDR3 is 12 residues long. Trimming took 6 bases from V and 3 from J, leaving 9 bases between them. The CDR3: CAISELNYEQYF. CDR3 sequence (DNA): TGTGCCATCAGCGAACTGAACTACGAGCAGTACTTC.

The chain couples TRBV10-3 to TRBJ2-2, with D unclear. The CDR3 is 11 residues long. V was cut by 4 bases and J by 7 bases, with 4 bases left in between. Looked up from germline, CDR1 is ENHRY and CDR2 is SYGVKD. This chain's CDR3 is CAISAGGELFF. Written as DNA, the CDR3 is TGTGCCATCAGTGCGGGCGGGGAGCTGTTTTTT.

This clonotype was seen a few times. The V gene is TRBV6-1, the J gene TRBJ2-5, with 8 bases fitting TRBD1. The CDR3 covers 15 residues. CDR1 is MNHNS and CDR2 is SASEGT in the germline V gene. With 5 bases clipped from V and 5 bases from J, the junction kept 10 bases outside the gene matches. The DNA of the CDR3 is TGTGCCAGCAGTCGTCTGACAGGGGCGGCTGAGACCCAGTACTTC. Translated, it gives CASSRLTGAAETQYF.

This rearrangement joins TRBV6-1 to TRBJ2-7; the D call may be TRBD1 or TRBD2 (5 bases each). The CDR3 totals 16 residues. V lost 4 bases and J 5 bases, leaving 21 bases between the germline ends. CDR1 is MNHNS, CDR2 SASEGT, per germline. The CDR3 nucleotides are TGTGCCAGCAGTGTTTCCGATGGCCCCCGGGGCAACGAGCAGTACTTC. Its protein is CASSVSDGPRGNEQYF.

CDR3 nucleotides: TGTGCCAGCAGCTCTGGACTAGCGGGGCGAGCGGGTGAGACCCAGTACTTC. Translating it yields CASSSGLAGRAGETQYF. The chain employs TRBV5-8 and TRBJ2-5, with 12 bases identical to TRBD2. The CDR3 contains 17 residues. CDR1 is SGHTS and CDR2 is YDEGEE in the germline V gene. V gave up 3 bases and J gave up 5 bases; unmatched junction bases: 11.

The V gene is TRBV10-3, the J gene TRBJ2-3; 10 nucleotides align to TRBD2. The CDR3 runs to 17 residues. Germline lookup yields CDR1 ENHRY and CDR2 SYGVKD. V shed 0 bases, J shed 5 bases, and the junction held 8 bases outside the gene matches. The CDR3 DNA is TGTGCCATCAGTGAGTCGACGGGACTAGCGTCGGGAGATACGCAGTATTTT. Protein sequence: CAISESTGLASGDTQYF.

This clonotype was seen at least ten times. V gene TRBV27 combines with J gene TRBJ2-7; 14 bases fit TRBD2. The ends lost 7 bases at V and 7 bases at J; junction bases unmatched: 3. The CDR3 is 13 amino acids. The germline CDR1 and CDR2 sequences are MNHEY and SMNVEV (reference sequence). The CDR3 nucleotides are TGTGCCAGCACCGGGACTAGCGGGAGTGAGCAGTACTTC. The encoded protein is CASTGTSGSEQYF.

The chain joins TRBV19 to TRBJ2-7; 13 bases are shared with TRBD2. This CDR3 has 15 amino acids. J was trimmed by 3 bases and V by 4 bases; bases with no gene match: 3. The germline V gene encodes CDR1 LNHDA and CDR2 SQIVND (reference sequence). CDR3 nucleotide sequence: TGTGCCAGTAGTACGTGGACTAGCGGGAGCTACGAGCAGTACTTC. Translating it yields CASSTWTSGSYEQYF.

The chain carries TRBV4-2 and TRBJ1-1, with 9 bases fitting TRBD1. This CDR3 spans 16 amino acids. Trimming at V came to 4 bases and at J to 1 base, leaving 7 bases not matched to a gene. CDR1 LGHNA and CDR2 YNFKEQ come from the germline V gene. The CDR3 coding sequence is TGTGCCAGCAGCCCCCCTGGACAGGGGCCGAACACTGAAGCTTTCTTT. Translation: CASSPPGQGPNTEAFF.

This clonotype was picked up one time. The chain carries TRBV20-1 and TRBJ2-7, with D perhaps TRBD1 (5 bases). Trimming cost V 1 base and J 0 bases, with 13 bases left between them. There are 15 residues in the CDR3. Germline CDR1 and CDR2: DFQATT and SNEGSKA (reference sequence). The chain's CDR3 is CSARGGQGISYEQYF. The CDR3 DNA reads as TGCAGTGCTAGAGGGGGCCAGGGTATCTCCTACGAGCAGTACTTC.

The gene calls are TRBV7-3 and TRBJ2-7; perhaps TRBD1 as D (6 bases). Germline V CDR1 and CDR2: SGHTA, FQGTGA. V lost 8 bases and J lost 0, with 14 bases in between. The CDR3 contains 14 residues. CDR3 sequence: CASSPDRYSYEQYF. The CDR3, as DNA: TGTGCCAGCTCACCAGACAGGTACTCCTACGAGCAGTACTTC.

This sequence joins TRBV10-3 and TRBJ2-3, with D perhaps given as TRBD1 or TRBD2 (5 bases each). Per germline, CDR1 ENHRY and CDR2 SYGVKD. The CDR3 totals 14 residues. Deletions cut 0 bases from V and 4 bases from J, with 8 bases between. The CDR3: CAISESKGPDTQYF. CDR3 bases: TGTGCCATCAGTGAGTCGAAGGGACCAGATACGCAGTATTTT.

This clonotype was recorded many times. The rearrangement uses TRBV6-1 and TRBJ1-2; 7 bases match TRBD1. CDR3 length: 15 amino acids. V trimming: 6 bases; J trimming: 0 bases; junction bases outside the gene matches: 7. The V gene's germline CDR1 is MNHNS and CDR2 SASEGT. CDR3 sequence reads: CASSQGTVTNYGYTF. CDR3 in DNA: TGTGCCAGCAGCCAAGGGACAGTAACTAACTATGGCTACACCTTC.

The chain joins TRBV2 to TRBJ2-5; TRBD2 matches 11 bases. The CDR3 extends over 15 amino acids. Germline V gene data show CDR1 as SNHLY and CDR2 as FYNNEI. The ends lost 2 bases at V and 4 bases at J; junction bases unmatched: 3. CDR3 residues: CASSEQGLAAETQYF. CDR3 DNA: TGTGCCAGCAGTGAACAGGGACTAGCGGCAGAGACCCAGTACTTC.

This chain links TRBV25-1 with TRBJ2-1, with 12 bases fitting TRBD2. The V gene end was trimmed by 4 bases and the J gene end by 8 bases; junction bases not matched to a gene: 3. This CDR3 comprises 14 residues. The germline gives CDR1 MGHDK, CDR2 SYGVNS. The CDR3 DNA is TGTGCCAGCAGTGGACTAGCGGGAGTCGATGAGCAGTTCTTC. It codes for CASSGLAGVDEQFF.

The CDR3 sequence is CSASWREVADTQYF. In DNA, the CDR3 is TGCAGTGCTTCCTGGCGGGAGGTCGCAGATACGCAGTATTTT. V gene TRBV20-1 combines with J gene TRBJ2-3, with 8 bases lining up with TRBD2. The CDR3 is 14 amino acids. The germline V gene encodes CDR1 DFQATT and CDR2 SNEGSKA (reference sequence). The trim removed 5 bases at V and 4 bases at J, leaving 8 bases unmatched.

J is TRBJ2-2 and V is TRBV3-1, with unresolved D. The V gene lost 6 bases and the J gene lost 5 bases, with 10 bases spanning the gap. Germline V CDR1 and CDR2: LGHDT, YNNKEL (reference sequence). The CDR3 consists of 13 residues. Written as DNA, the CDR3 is TGTGCCAGCAGATCACAGCAGACCGGGGAGCTGTTTTTT. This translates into CASRSQQTGELFF.